These T cell receptor beta chains were read from a single sample in a study of radiotherapy plus CTLA-4 blockade in lung cancer. Assay used: immunoSEQ multiplex PCR; TCRdb lists only in-frame clones, some missing. Among 56,000 or so clones, 65% to 80% were seen once, and the ten largest hold 2.5% to 4%. This specimen consisted of peripheral blood, obtained from a patient treated with radiotherapy plus ipilimumab. These receptors came from a human donor with non-small cell lung cancer who had a partial response to radiotherapy plus ipilimumab. Both conserved end residues are part of each CDR3. D genes are given only for firm matches. Where a row states a size, it is once, few, many or the class of an expanded clone; other rows omit it.

v_gene,j_gene,abundance,d_gene,CDR3aa,CDR3nt
TRBV7-7,TRBJ2-1,NA,TRBD1,CASSLSGGEQFF,TGTGCCAGCAGCTTATCAGGGGGTGAGCAGTTCTTC
TRBV7-3,TRBJ2-3,NA,TRBD2,CASSAPGTNDFTQYF,TGTGCCAGCAGCGCACCCGGGACTAACGATTTTACGCAGTATTTT
TRBV19,TRBJ1-1,NA,NA,CASSTRGGANTEAFF,TGTGCCAGTAGTACCCGGGGGGGGGCGAACACTGAAGCTTTCTTT
TRBV6-8,TRBJ2-7,NA,TRBD2,CASTSGGHYEQYF,TGTGCCAGCACCTCGGGGGGTCACTACGAGCAGTACTTC
TRBV5-4,TRBJ1-2,NA,NA,CASSRRENYGYTF,TGTGCCAGCAGCCGAAGAGAAAACTATGGCTACACCTTC
TRBV27,TRBJ2-3,NA,TRBD1,CASSFKDRDTDTQYF,TGTGCCAGCAGTTTTAAGGACAGGGACACAGATACGCAGTATTTT
TRBV7-9,TRBJ2-1,NA,TRBD1,CASSRQGIYNEQFF,TGTGCCAGCAGCCGACAGGGGATCTACAATGAGCAGTTCTTC
TRBV9,TRBJ1-6,NA,NA,CASSGVLVSRDSPLHF,TGTGCCAGCAGCGGGGTATTAGTTAGCAGAGATTCACCCCTCCACTTT
TRBV11-2,TRBJ2-7,NA,NA,CASSLEYNSYEQYF,TGTGCCAGCAGCTTAGAGTACAACTCCTACGAGCAGTACTTC
TRBV28,TRBJ1-1,NA,TRBD1,CASSLDRGTEAFF,TGTGCCAGCAGTTTGGACAGGGGAACTGAAGCTTTCTTT
TRBV2,TRBJ1-2,NA,TRBD1,CASSAGGGYTF,TGTGCCAGCAGTGCAGGGGGTGGCTACACCTTC
TRBV6-5,TRBJ2-1,NA,TRBD2,CASSYDGGYSYNEQFF,TGTGCCAGCAGTTACGACGGGGGGTACTCCTACAATGAGCAGTTCTTC
TRBV11-2,TRBJ1-1,NA,TRBD1,CASSYGAGGEAYTEAFF,TGTGCCAGCAGCTACGGGGCAGGGGGCGAGGCGTATACTGAAGCTTTCTTT
TRBV5-1,TRBJ2-7,NA,TRBD1,CASSRRTGEGEQYF,TGCGCCAGCAGCAGACGGACAGGGGAAGGAGAGCAGTACTTC
TRBV2,TRBJ2-5,NA,TRBD2,CASSGGLAGGRQTQYF,TGTGCCAGCAGCGGTGGACTAGCGGGGGGGCGACAGACCCAGTACTTC
TRBV7-8,TRBJ2-7,few,TRBD1,CASSHKGFGTASYEQYF,TGTGCCAGCAGCCATAAGGGATTCGGGACAGCTTCCTACGAGCAGTACTTC
TRBV5-6,TRBJ1-4,NA,TRBD1,CASSLPGQGEKLFF,TGTGCCAGCAGCTTGCCTGGACAGGGTGAAAAACTGTTTTTT
TRBV5-1,TRBJ2-5,NA,NA,CASSTGEETQYF,TGCGCCAGCAGCACGGGAGAAGAGACCCAGTACTTC
TRBV6-1,TRBJ2-7,NA,NA,CASMGTGESYEQYF,TGTGCCAGCATGGGAACGGGAGAGTCCTACGAGCAGTACTTC
TRBV6-5,TRBJ1-5,NA,NA,CASSPPGGYQPQHF,TGTGCCAGCAGCCCCCCGGGGGGATATCAGCCCCAGCATTTT
TRBV15,TRBJ1-3,NA,NA,CATSRDRGHTGNTIYF,TGTGCCACCAGCAGAGACAGGGGACATACTGGAAACACCATATATTTT
TRBV5-1,TRBJ2-3,NA,NA,CASSFQGYTDTQYF,TGCGCCAGCAGCTTCCAGGGGTACACAGATACGCAGTATTTT